This T cell receptor beta chain comes out of a study of response to subunit inactivated influenza vaccine. General study results and limits: The authors suggested that every seasonal influenza vaccination recruits few new T cells.

On this clonotype itself: As yet, its antigen is unknown.

The germline gives CDR1 MNHEY, CDR2 SMNVEV (reference sequence). Trimming took 7 bases from V and 2 from J; bases not matched to a gene: 8. The CDR3 consists of 15 residues. TCRdb redid the calling of the RT-PCR reads with MiXCR, one entry per CDR3 protein. The sample lists around 170,000 distinct CDR3 sequences, around 11% occurring once. This clonotype originated in a man in his fifties or sixties who received an inactivated influenza vaccine. The chain has TRBV27 and TRBJ2-1; 7 bases line up with TRBD1. The sequencing used CD8+ T cells sorted from PBMCs, collected around 25 months after vaccination. CDR3 nucleotides: TGTGCCAGCACTACAGGGGTTGGCACCTACAATGAGCAGTTCTTC. Amino acid sequence: CASTTGVGTYNEQFF.